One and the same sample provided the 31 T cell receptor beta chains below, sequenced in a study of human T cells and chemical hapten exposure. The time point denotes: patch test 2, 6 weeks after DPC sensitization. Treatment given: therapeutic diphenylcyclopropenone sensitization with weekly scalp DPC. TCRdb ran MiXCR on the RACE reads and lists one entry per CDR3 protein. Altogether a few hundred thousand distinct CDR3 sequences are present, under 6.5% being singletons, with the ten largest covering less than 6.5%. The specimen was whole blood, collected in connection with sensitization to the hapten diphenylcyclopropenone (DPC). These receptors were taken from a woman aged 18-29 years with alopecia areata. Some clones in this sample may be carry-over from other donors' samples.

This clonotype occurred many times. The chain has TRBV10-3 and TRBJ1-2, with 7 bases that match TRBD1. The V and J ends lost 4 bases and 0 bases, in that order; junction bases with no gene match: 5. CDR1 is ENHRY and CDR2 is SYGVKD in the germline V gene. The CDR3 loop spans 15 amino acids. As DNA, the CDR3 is TGTGCCATCAGTGCCTTGGGGACAGCTAACTATGGCTACACCTTC. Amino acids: CAISALGTANYGYTF.

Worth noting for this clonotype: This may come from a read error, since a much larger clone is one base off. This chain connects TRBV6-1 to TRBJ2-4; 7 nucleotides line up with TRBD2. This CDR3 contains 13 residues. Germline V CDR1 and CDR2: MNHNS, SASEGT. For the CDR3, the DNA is TGTGCCAGCAGTGGGGGAGGGGCAAACTTTCAGTACTTC. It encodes CASSGGGANFQYF.

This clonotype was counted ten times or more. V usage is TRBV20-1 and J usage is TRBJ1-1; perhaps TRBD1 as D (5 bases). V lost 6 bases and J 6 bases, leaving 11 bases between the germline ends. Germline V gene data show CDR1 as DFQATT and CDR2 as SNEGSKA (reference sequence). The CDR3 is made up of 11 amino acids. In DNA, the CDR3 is TGCAGTGCCTTAAGACAGTCTGAAGCTTTCTTT. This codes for CSALRQSEAFF.

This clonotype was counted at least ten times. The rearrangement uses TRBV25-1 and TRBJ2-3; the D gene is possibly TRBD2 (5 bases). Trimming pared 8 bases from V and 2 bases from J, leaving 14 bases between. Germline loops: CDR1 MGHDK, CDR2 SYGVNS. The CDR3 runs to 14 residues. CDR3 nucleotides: TGTGCCAGCTCGGCCGGACTTTTCACAGATACGCAGTATTTT. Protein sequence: CASSAGLFTDTQYF.

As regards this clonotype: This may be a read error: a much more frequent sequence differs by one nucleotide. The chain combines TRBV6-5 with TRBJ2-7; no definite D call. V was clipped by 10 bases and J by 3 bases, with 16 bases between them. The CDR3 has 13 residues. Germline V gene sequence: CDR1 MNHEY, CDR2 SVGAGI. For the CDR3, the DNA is TGTGCCACCACCGCAACCCGCGGCTACGAGCAGTACTTC. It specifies CATTATRGYEQYF.

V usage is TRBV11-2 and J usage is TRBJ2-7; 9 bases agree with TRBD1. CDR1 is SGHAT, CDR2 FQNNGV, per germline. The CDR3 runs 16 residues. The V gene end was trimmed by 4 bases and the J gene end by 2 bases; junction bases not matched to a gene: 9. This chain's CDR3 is CASSYGPRQGAYEQYF. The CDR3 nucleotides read TGTGCCAGCAGCTATGGGCCTAGACAGGGGGCCTACGAGCAGTACTTC.

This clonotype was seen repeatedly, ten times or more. Here the CDR3 DNA reads TGTGCCATCAGTGAAACTATCCATACAGGAGCTAGCACAGATACGCAGTATTTT. This codes for CAISETIHTGASTDTQYF. V gene TRBV10-3 combines with J gene TRBJ2-3, with a weak D call TRBD1 (5 bases). The CDR3 has 18 residues. CDR1 is ENHRY, CDR2 SYGVKD, per germline. Trimming took off 3 bases at V and 0 bases at J, with 19 bases between the two ends.

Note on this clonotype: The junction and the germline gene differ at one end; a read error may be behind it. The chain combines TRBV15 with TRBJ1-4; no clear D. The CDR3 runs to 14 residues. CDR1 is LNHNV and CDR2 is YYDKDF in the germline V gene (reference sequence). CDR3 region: CATSRDPAKEKLFF. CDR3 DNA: TGTGCCACCAGCAGAGACCCGGCTAAGGAAAAACTGTTTTTT.

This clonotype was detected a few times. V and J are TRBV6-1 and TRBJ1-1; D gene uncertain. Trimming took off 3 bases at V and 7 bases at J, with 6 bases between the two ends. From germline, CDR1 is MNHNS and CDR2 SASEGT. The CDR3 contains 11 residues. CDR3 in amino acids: CASSEGSEAFF. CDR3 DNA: TGTGCCAGCAGTGAGGGCAGTGAAGCTTTCTTT.

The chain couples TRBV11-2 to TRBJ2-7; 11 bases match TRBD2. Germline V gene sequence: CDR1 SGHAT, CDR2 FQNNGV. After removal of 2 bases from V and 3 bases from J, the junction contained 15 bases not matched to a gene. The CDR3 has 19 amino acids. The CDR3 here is CASSLTTSGGPLTDYEQYF. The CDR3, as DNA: TGTGCCAGCAGCTTAACCACTAGCGGGGGCCCCCTCACCGACTACGAGCAGTACTTC.

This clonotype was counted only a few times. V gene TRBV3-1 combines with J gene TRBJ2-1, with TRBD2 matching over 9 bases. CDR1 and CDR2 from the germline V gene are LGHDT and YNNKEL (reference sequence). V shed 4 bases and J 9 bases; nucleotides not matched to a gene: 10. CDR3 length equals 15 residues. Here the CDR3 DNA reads TGTGCCAGCAGCCCCCCGGCGGGGGGGCCCCTTGAGCAGTTCTTC. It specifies CASSPPAGGPLEQFF.

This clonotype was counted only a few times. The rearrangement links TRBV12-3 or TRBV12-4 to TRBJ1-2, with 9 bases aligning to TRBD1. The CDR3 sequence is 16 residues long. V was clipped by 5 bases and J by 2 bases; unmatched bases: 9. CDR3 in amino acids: CASSDKRTGENYGYTF. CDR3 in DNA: TGTGCCAGCAGTGACAAACGGACAGGGGAGAACTATGGCTACACCTTC.

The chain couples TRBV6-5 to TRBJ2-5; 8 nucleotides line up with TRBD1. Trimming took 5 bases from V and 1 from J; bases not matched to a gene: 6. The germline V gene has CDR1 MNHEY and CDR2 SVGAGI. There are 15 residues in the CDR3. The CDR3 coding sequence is TGTGCCAGCAGTCCAGGGGGCCCCCCCCAAGAGACCCAGTACTTC. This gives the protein CASSPGGPPQETQYF.

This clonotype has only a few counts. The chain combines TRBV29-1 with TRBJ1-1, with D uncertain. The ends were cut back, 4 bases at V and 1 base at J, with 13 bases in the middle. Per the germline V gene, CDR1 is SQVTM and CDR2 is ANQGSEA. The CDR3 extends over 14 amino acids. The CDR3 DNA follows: TGCAGCGTTGCTGAGGCACGGAGGAACACTGAAGCTTTCTTT. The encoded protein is CSVAEARRNTEAFF.

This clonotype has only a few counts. In nucleotides, the CDR3 is TGTGCCACCAGTGACCACAGGAACCTTGACGAGCAGTACTTC. Its translation: CATSDHRNLDEQYF. The rearrangement uses TRBV24-1 and TRBJ2-7, with a weak D call TRBD1 (5 bases). CDR3 size: 14 residues. Germline V gives CDR1 KGHDR, CDR2 SFDVKD. Deletions cut 4 bases from V and 5 bases from J, with 14 bases between.

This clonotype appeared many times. The CDR3 sequence: CASSLADFNEQFF. CDR3 nucleotide sequence: TGTGCCAGCAGCTTAGCCGACTTCAATGAGCAGTTCTTC. The chain links TRBV11-2 to TRBJ2-1; no clear D. Germline V gives CDR1 SGHAT, CDR2 FQNNGV. Trimming removed 1 base at V and 6 bases at J, with 7 bases between. The CDR3 sequence is 13 residues long.

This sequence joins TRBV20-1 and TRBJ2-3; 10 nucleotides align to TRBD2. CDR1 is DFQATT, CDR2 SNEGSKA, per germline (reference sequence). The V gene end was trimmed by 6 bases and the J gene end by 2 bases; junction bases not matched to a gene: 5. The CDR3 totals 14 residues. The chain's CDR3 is CSAPLAGPTDTQYF. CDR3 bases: TGCAGTGCCCCACTAGCGGGGCCCACAGATACGCAGTATTTT.

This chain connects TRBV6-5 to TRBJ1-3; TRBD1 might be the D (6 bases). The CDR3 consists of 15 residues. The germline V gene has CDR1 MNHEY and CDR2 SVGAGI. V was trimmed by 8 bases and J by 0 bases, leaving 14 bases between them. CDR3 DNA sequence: TGTGCCAGCGGGAGACAGGACCCCTCTGGAAACACCATATATTTT. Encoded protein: CASGRQDPSGNTIYF.

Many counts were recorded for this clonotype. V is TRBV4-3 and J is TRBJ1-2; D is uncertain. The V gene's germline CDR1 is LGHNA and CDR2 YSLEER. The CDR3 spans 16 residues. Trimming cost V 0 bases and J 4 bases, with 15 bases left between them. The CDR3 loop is CASSQDVVLSFYGYTF. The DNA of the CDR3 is TGCGCCAGCAGCCAAGACGTGGTTTTGAGCTTCTATGGCTACACCTTC.

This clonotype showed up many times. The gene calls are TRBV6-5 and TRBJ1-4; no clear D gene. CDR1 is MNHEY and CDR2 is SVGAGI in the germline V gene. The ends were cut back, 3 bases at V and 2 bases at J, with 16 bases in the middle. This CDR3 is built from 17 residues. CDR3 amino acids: CASSYGGILGTNEKLFF. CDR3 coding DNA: TGTGCCAGCAGTTATGGAGGTATCTTGGGGACTAATGAAAAACTGTTTTTT.

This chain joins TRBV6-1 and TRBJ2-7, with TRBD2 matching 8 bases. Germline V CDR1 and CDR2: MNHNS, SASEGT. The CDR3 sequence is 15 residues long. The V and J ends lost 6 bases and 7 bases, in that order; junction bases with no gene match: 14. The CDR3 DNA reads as TGTGCCAGCAGCCCGGGGGGGCCACGGGGAACAGAGCAGTACTTC. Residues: CASSPGGPRGTEQYF.

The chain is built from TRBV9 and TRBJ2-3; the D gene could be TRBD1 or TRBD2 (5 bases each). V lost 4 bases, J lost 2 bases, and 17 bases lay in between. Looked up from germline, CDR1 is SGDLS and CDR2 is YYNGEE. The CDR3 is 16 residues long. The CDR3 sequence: CASSPHHGGDTDTQYF. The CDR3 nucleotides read TGTGCCAGCAGCCCCCATCATGGGGGAGACACAGATACGCAGTATTTT.

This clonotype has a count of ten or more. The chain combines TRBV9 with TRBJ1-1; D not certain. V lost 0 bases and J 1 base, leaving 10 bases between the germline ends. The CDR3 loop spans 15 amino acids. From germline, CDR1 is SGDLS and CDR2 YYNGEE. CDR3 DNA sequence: TGTGCCAGCAGCGTAGTCGCCGGCCCGAACACTGAAGCTTTCTTT. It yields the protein CASSVVAGPNTEAFF.

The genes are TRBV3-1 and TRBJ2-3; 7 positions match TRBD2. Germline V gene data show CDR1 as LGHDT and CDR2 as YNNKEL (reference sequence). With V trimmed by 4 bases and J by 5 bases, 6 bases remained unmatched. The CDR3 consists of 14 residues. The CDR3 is CASSPNVAGDTQYF. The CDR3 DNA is TGTGCCAGCAGCCCGAATGTAGCGGGAGATACGCAGTATTTT.

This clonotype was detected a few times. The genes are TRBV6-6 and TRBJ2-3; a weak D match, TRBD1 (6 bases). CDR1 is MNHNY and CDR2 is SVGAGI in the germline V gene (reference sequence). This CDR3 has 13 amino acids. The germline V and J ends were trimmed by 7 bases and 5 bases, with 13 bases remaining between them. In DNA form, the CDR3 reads TGTGCCAGCATCTCAGGGGCCGAAGATACGCAGTATTTT. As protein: CASISGAEDTQYF.

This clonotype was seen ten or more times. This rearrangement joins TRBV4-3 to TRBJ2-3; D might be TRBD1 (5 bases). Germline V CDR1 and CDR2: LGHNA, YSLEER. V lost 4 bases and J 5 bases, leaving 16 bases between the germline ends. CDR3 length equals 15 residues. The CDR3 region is CASSLGATGRDTQYF. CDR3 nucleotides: TGCGCCAGCAGCCTTGGGGCGACTGGTAGAGATACGCAGTATTTT.

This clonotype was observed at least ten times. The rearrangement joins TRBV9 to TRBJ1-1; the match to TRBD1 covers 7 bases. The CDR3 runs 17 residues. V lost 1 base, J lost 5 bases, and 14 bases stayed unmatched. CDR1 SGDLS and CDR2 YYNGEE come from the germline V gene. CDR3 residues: CASSVSNLGGEGTEAFF. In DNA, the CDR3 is TGTGCCAGCAGCGTATCTAATTTAGGGGGCGAAGGGACTGAAGCTTTCTTT.

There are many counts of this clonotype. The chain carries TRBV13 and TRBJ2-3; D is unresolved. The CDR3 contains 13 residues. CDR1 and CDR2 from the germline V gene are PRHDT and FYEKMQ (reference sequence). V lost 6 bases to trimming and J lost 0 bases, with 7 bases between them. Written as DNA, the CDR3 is TGTGCCAGCAGAAGTATCAGCACAGATACGCAGTATTTT. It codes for CASRSISTDTQYF. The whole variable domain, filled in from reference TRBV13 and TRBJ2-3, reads AAGVIQSPRHLIKEKRETATLKCYPIPRHDTVYWYQQGPGQDPQFLISFYEKMQSDKGSIPDRFSAQQFSDYHSELNMSSLELGDSALYFCASRSISTDTQYFGPGTRLTVL.

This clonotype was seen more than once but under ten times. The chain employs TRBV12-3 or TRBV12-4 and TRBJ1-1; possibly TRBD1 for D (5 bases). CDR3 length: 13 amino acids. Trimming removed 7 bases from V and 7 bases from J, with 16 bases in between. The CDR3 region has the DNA TGTGCCAGCACTCCGTACAGGAGTCATGAAGCTTTCTTT. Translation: CASTPYRSHEAFF.

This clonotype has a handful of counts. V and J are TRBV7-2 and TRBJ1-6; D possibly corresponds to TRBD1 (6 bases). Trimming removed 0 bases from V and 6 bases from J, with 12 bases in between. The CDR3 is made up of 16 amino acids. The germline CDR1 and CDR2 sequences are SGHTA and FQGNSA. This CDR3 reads CASSLAVRGGNSPLHF. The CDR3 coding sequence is TGTGCCAGCAGCTTAGCGGTCAGGGGTGGTAATTCACCCCTCCACTTT.

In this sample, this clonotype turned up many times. The CDR3 here is CASSLDHYGYTF. The CDR3 nucleotides read TGTGCCAGCAGCTTAGACCACTATGGCTACACCTTC. The J gene is TRBJ1-2, the V gene TRBV11-2; D remains unclear. V was pared by 0 bases and J by 3 bases, with 2 bases between. This CDR3 contains 12 residues. CDR1 is SGHAT, CDR2 FQNNGV, per germline.